This T cell receptor beta chain was identified in a study of metastatic and nonmetastatic thyroid tumors. In the study overall: The study looked at repertoires side by side in blood and in tumor or nodule tissue from malignant and benign thyroid patients.

Authors' processing steps: Construction of a distant-metastasis classifier for papillary thyroid cancer relied on CDR3 differences across clinicopathological groups. TCRdb re-called the PCR reads via MiXCR. What appears here as the V and J calls and clone size reflects TCRdb's work, not the paper's. The sample consists of approximately 13,000 clones, approximately 24% of them appearing once. No patient received treatment before thyroid surgery. This clone was observed at least ten times. Antigen specificity is unknown. An end of the junction does not agree with germline; a read error may underlie this. Study-wide points: Within blood and tumor, benign nodules reportedly had significantly lower TCR beta diversity than malignant thyroid tumors did.

The CDR3 sequence is 12 residues long. Germline V gene sequence: CDR1 SGHTA, CDR2 FQGNSA. Sequenced: blood. The chain uses TRBV7-2 and TRBJ2-6; no clear D gene. This TCR came from a male donor with papillary thyroid cancer or a benign thyroid nodule (not recorded which). Some clones in this sample may be carry-over from other donors' samples. CDR3 DNA: TGTGCCAGCAACTTACTAGCCAACGTCCTGACTTTC. Translating it yields CASNLLANVLTF.